This T cell receptor beta chain was sequenced in a study of cytomegalovirus exposure and HLA in healthy donors. General study findings and limits: A highly shared variant cluster was judged a likely technical artifact. In a later analysis, HLA-associated beta chains showed higher expansion and lower generation probabilities than comparable chains.

Points on this clone: Its antigen is unidentified.

Trimming cost V 3 bases and J 4 bases; bases outside gene matches: 5. This CDR3 comprises 15 residues. Germline CDR1 reads SGHRS; CDR2 reads YFSETQ. Primers for the PCR totalled 60 Vbeta and 13 Jbeta. TCRdb's table, derived via immunoSEQ multiplex PCR, lists solely in-frame clones and lacks some. The data contain roughly 120,000 clones, around 63% of them seen just once; the ten biggest clones take up 9% to 10%. Material for sequencing was PBMCs. This clonotype was sampled from a man in his forties in good health and CMV-seropositive. The rearrangement joins TRBV5-1 to TRBJ2-7, with 12 bases lining up with TRBD1. Written as DNA, the CDR3 is TGCGCCAGCAGCTACTCGGGACAGGGGGCTTACGAGCAGTACTTC. As protein: CASSYSGQGAYEQYF.